Included here is one T cell receptor (beta chain) sequence, with context. The antigen remains undetermined. TCRB transcripts that were expressed got sequenced, as all of the isolated RNA had been reverse transcribed. Deep immunoSEQ sequencing covered naive, central memory and regulatory T cell samples. Assay: immunoSEQ multiplex PCR; the TCRdb copy retains only in-frame clones and omits some. In the table there are 41,000 or so clones, about 66% of which are singletons. This specimen comes from a study of beta chain features in type 1 diabetes. Study-wide results and limits: A moderate, significant TCRB CDR3 shortening appeared in type 1 diabetes across four CD4+ subsets. The study found fewer insertions and more deletions at VDJ junctions in type 1 diabetes patients.

Looked up from germline, CDR1 is SGHRS and CDR2 is YFSETQ. This CDR3 has 15 amino acids. V was clipped by 4 bases and J by 4 bases, with 17 bases between them. This sequence joins TRBV5-1 and TRBJ2-5, with D possibly matching TRBD1 (6 bases). Source material: Tregs from blood. The sequence came from a young man with type 1 diabetes. Some clones in this sample may be carry-over from other donors' samples. CDR3 amino acids: CASSTGTGTPETQYF. The CDR3 DNA reads as TGCGCCAGCAGCACGGGAACCGGGACACCAGAGACCCAGTACTTC.